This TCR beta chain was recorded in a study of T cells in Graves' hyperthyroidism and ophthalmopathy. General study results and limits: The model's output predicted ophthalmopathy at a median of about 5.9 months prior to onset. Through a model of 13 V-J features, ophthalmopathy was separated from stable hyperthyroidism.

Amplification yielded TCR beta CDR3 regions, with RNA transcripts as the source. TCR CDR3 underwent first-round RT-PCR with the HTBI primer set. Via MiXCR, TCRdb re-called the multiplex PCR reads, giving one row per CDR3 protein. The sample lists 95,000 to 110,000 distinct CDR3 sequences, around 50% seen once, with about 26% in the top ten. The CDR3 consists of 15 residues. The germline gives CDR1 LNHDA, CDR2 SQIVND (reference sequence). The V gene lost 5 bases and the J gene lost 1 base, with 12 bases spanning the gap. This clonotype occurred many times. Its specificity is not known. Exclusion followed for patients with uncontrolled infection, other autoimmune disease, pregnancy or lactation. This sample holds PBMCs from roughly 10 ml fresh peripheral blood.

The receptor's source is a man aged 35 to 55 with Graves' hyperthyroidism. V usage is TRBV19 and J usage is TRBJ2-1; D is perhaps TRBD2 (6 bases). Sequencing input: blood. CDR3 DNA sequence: TGTGCCAGTAGTGCCGGGACTCCTTCCTACAATGAGCAGTTCTTC. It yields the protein CASSAGTPSYNEQFF.